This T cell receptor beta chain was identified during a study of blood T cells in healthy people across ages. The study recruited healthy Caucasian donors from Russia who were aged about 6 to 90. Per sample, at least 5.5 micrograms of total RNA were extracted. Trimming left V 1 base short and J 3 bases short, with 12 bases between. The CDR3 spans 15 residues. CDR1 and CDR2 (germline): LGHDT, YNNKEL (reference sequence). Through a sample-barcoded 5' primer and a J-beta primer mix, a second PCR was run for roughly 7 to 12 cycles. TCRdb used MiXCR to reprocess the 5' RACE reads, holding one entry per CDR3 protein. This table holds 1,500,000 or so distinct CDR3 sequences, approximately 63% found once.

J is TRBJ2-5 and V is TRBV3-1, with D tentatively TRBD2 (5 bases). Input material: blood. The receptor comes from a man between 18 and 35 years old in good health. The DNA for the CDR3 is TGTGCCAGCAGCCAAGGTGACGGGAAAGAAGAGACCCAGTACTTC. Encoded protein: CASSQGDGKEETQYF.